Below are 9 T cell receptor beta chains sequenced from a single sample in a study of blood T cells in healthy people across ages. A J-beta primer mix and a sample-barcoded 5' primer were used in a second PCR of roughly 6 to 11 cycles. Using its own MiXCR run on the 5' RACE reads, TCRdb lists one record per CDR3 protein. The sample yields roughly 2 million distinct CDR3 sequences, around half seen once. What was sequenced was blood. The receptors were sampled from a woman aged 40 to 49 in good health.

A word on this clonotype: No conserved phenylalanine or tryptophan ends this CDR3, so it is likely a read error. The CDR3 sequence: CSPRDRVQGEQYS. CDR3 DNA: TGCAGTCCACGGGACAGGGTGCAGGGTGAGCAGTACTCC. The rearrangement links TRBV20-1 to TRBJ2-1; TRBD1 matches 9 bases. The J call may be wrong; the DNA end is better matched by TRBJ2-7. This CDR3 has 13 residues. Germline V gene lookup returns CDR1 DFQATT and CDR2 SNEGSKA (reference sequence).

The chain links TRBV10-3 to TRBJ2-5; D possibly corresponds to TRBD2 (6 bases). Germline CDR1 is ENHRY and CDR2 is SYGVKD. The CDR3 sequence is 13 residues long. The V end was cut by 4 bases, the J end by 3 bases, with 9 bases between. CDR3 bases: TGTGCCATCAGTGGTAGGGAGGAAGAGACCCAGTACTTC. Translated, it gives CAISGREEETQYF.

CDR3 nucleotides: TGTGCCAGCAGTCCTACTAGCGGGGGGGTGAGGGTCAATGAGCAGTTCTTC. Amino acids: CASSPTSGGVRVNEQFF. This chain connects TRBV12-3 or TRBV12-4 to TRBJ2-1; the match to TRBD2 covers 13 bases. The CDR3 runs 17 residues. Unmatched junction bases numbered 10, after V lost 5 bases and J lost 6 bases.

This chain's CDR3 is CASSLTGGGVSEQFF. CDR3 nucleotide sequence: TGTGCCAGCAGCCTCACAGGGGGCGGGGTGAGTGAGCAGTTCTTC. The chain combines TRBV7-2 with TRBJ2-1; 9 positions match TRBD1. Germline CDR1 is SGHTA and CDR2 is FQGNSA. The CDR3 contains 15 residues. V gave up 5 bases and J gave up 9 bases; unmatched junction bases: 11.

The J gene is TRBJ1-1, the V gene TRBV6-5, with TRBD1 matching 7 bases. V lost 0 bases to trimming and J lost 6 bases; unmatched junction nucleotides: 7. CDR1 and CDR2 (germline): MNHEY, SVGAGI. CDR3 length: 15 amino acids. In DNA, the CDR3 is TGTGCCAGCAGTTACTCCCCGACAGGGTTAGCTGAAGCTTTCTTT. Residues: CASSYSPTGLAEAFF.

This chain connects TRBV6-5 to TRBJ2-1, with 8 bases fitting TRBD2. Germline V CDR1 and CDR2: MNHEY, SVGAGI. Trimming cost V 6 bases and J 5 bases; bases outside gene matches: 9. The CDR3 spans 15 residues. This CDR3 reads CASSPPAGGDNEQFF. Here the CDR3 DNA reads TGTGCCAGCAGCCCTCCGGCGGGGGGAGACAATGAGCAGTTCTTC.

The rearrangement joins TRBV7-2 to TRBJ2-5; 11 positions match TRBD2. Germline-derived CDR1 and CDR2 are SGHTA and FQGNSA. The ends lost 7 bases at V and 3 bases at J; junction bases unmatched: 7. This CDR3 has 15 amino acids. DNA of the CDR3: TGTGCCAGCATCCCCCCGGGACTAGCGGAAGAGACCCAGTACTTC. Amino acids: CASIPPGLAEETQYF.

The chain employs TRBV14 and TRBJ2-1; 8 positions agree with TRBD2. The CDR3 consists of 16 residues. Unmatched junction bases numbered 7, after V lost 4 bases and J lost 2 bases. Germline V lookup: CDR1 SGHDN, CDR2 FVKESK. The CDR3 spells CASSLRRAGAYNEQFF. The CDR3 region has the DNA TGTGCCAGCAGCCTCCGGCGAGCGGGGGCCTACAATGAGCAGTTCTTC.

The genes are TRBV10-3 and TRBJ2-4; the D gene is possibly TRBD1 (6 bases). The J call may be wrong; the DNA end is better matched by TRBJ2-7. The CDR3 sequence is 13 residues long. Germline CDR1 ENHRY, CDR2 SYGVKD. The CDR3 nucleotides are TGTGCCATCAGAGAGACAGGAACCTACGAGCAGTACTTC. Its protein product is CAIRETGTYEQYF.